The sequence of this T cell receptor (beta chain) was determined in a study of post-analysis software for immune sequencing data. About this clonotype: Antigen unknown.

Whole-study findings and limits: The five TRBV segments detected at higher frequency in patients than in controls included TRBV5-6, TRBV5-1 and TRBV20-1. Multiple sclerosis patients showed significantly lower normalized Chao1 diversity than controls did.

CDR3 size: 14 residues. V shed 6 bases and J shed 6 bases, with 14 bases lying between them. Prepared libraries of TCR beta cDNA carried unique molecular identifiers. Input of roughly 0.9 to 11 million T cells yielded 550,000 or so cDNA molecules. TCRdb reprocessed the PCR reads via MiXCR and lists one record per CDR3 protein. The sample lists roughly 800,000 distinct CDR3 sequences, roughly 58% occurring once. This clonotype originated in a girl aged 10 to 17 with multiple sclerosis. This sequence joins TRBV12-3 or TRBV12-4 and TRBJ1-4; D not certain. Sequenced: blood. The CDR3 sequence is CASSLVWGDEKLFF. In nucleotides, the CDR3 is TGTGCCAGCAGCCTCGTATGGGGAGATGAAAAACTGTTTTTT.